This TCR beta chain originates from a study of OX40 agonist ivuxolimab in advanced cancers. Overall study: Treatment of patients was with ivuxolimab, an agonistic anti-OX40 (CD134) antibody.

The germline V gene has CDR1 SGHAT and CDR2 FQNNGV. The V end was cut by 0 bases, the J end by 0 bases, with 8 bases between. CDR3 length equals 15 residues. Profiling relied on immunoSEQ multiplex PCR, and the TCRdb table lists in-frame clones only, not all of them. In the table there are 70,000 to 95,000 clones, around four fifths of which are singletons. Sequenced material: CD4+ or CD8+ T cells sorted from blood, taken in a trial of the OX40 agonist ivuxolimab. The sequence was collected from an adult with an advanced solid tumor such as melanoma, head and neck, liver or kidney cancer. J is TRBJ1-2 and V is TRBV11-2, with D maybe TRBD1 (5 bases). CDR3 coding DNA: TGTGCCAGCAGCTTAGAGCGGGGGGCTAACTATGGCTACACCTTC. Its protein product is CASSLERGANYGYTF.